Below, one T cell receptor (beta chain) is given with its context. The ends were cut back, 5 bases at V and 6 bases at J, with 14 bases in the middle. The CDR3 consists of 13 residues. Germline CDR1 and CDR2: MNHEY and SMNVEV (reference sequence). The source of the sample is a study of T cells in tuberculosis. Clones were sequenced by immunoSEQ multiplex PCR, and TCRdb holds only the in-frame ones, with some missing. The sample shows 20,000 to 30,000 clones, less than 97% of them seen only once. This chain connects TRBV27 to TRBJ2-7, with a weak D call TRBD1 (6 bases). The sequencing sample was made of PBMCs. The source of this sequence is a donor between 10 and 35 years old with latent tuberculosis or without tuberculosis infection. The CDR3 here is CASSPVQGGEQYF. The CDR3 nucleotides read TGTGCCAGCAGTCCCGTTCAAGGGGGCGAGCAGTACTTC.